The 2 T cell receptor beta chains below were found in one sample sequenced in a study of blood T cell repertoires in COVID-19. Some clones are missing from TCRdb's copy, which holds only in-frame ones; the method was immunoSEQ multiplex PCR. The repertoire includes 150,000 to 200,000 clones, more than 75% of them detected once, and about 18% sits in the top ten. What was sequenced was peripheral blood. The receptors originated from a person between 65 and 79 years old with COVID-19, enrolled during active disease.

This clone showed up just a few times. The chain couples TRBV28 to TRBJ1-2, with 12 bases matching TRBD1. J lost 4 bases, V lost 1 base, and 4 bases had no gene match. There are 16 residues in the CDR3. Germline V lookup: CDR1 MDHEN, CDR2 SYDVKM. CDR3 amino acids: CASSLSGQGAVYGYTF. In nucleotides, the CDR3 is TGTGCCAGCAGTTTATCGGGACAGGGGGCTGTCTATGGCTACACCTTC.

The gene calls are TRBV14 and TRBJ1-4, with D tentatively TRBD1 (5 bases). CDR1 and CDR2 from the germline V gene are SGHDN and FVKESK. The CDR3 runs to 14 residues. Trimming pared 3 bases from V and 9 bases from J, leaving 14 bases between. CDR3: CASSQLDNQKKLFF. The CDR3 DNA is TGTGCCAGCAGCCAGTTGGACAATCAGAAAAAACTGTTTTTT. The entire variable domain, with the rest obtained from reference TRBV14 and TRBJ1-4, is as follows: EAGVTQFPSHSVIEKGQTVTLRCDPISGHDNLYWYRRVMGKEIKFLLHFVKESKQDESGMPNNRFLAERTGGTYSTLKVQPAELEDSGVYFCASSQLDNQKKLFFGSGTQLSVL.